A single sample is the source of the 9 T cell receptor beta chains below, sequenced in a study of neurological immune-mediated disorders. From the 5' RACE reads, TCRdb called clonotypes with MiXCR, one entry per CDR3 protein. The sample lists around 60,000 distinct CDR3 sequences, 3% to 4% occurring once. The specimen sequenced was PBMCs. These receptors were collected from a woman aged 60-70 years with multiple sclerosis.

This clonotype was found many times. This sequence joins TRBV12-3 or TRBV12-4 and TRBJ1-2; D is perhaps TRBD1 (5 bases). The ends were cut back, 5 bases at V and 4 bases at J, with 11 bases in the middle. There are 13 residues in the CDR3. As DNA, the CDR3 is TGTGCCAGCAGTGGCAGGAGGGGCTATGGCTACACCTTC. It translates to CASSGRRGYGYTF.

This clonotype was recorded at least ten times. The chain has TRBV9 and TRBJ1-2; D ambiguous. Germline CDR1 SGDLS, CDR2 YYNGEE. V shed 0 bases and J shed 3 bases, with 9 bases lying between them. This CDR3 is 14 amino acids long. The CDR3 is CASSVADAYYGYTF. The CDR3 DNA is TGTGCCAGCAGCGTAGCCGACGCTTACTATGGCTACACCTTC.

In its sample, this clonotype was seen many times. The chain uses TRBV12-3 or TRBV12-4 and TRBJ2-3; either TRBD1 or TRBD2 may fit D (6 bases each). This CDR3 spans 15 amino acids. V was trimmed by 8 bases and J by 3 bases, leaving 18 bases between them. For the CDR3, the DNA is TGTGCCAGCCATTTCCCGGGGGCTGGGACAGATACGCAGTATTTT. Protein: CASHFPGAGTDTQYF.

The sample holds a few counts of this clonotype. At one end the junction does not follow the germline gene, possibly because of a read error. This chain links TRBV18 with TRBJ2-3, with a weak D call TRBD1 (5 bases). CDR1 and CDR2 (germline): KGHSH, LQKENI. This CDR3 has 13 residues. This chain's CDR3 is CASSAPTEDTQYF. The CDR3 DNA reads as TGTGCCAGCTCAGCACCGACAGAAGATACGCAGTATTTT.

This clonotype was seen at least ten times. The chain carries TRBV6-2 or TRBV6-3 and TRBJ1-2; D gene uncertain. In germline, CDR1 is MNHEY, CDR2 SVGEGT. The germline V and J ends were trimmed by 0 bases and 4 bases, with 15 bases remaining between them. The CDR3 is 16 residues long. The CDR3: CASSYSDFGSLYGYTF. The CDR3 DNA sequence: TGTGCCAGCAGTTACTCGGATTTCGGGAGTCTCTATGGCTACACCTTC.

This clonotype was seen ten or more times. The chain employs TRBV5-1 and TRBJ2-7; D may be TRBD1 (5 bases). V lost 0 bases and J lost 3, with 7 bases in between. In germline, CDR1 is SGHRS, CDR2 YFSETQ. The CDR3 totals 13 residues. The CDR3 protein is CASSLGGNYEQYF. The DNA of the CDR3 is TGCGCCAGCAGCTTGGGGGGCAACTACGAGCAGTACTTC. Full variable domain (missing parts from reference TRBV5-1 and TRBJ2-7): KAGVTQTPRYLIKTRGQQVTLSCSPISGHRSVSWYQQTPGQGLQFLFEYFSETQRNKGNFPGRFSGRQFSNSRSEMNVSTLELGDSALYLCASSLGGNYEQYFGPGTRLTVT.

This clonotype was recorded many times. The J gene is TRBJ2-1, the V gene TRBV7-2; 7 nucleotides align to TRBD2. The CDR3 covers 13 residues. With 9 bases clipped from V and 7 bases from J, the junction kept 9 bases outside the gene matches. CDR1 and CDR2 from the germline V gene are SGHTA and FQGNSA. CDR3 nucleotides: TGTGCCAGTGGGGTCGGGAGGAGTAATGAGCAGTTCTTC. Translation: CASGVGRSNEQFF.

This clonotype was picked up many times. One end of the junction does not line up with germline, which may come from a read error. V is TRBV10-3 and J is TRBJ2-2; D may correspond to TRBD1 or TRBD2 (7 bases each). The CDR3 is made up of 15 amino acids. Germline CDR1 is ENHRY and CDR2 is SYGVKD. The CDR3 loop reads CGIRGGLLGTGELFF. CDR3 coding DNA: TGTGGCATCAGGGGGGGTCTCCTTGGGACCGGGGAGCTGTTTTTT.

In this sample, this clonotype turned up many times. The V and J genes are TRBV3-1 and TRBJ1-3; D not resolved. The CDR3 loop spans 15 amino acids. Trimming cost V 0 bases and J 4 bases, with 10 bases left between them. Germline-derived CDR1 and CDR2 are LGHDT and YNNKEL (reference sequence). DNA of the CDR3: TGTGCCAGCAGCCAAGATTCCGCCGTGGGAAACACCATATATTTT. Residues: CASSQDSAVGNTIYF.